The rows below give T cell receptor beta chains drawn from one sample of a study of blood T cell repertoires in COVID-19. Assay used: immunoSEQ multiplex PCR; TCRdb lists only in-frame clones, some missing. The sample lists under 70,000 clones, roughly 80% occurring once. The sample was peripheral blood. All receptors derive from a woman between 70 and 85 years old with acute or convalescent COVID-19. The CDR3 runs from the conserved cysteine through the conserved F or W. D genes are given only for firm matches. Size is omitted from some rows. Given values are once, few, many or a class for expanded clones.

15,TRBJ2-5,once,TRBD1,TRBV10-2,CASKPGTGGLETQYF,TGCGCCAGCAAGCCGGGGACAGGGGGCTTAGAGACCCAGTACTTC
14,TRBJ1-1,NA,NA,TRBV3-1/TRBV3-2,CASSHLGGNTEAFF,TGTGCCAGCAGCCATCTGGGAGGGAACACTGAAGCTTTCTTT
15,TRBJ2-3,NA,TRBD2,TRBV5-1,CASSSLAGGPDTQYF,TGCGCCAGCAGCTCGCTAGCGGGGGGGCCGGATACGCAGTATTTT
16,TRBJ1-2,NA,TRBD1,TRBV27,CASRTSGTAPNYGYTF,TGTGCCAGCAGAACCAGTGGGACAGCCCCTAACTATGGCTACACCTTC
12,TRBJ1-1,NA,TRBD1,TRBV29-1,CSVAVRGTEAFF,TGCAGCGTTGCAGTCAGGGGGACCGAAGCTTTCTTT
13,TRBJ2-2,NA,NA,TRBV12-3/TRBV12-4,CASSPEATGELFF,TGTGCCAGCAGTCCGGAGGCCACCGGGGAGCTGTTTTTT
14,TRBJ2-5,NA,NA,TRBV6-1,CASSEMRVSETQYF,TGTGCCAGCAGTGAAATGAGGGTCTCTGAGACCCAGTACTTC
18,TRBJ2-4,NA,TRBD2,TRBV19,CASSIQLAGGLTKNIQYF,TGTGCCAGTAGTATCCAACTAGCGGGGGGGCTGACCAAAAACATTCAGTACTTC
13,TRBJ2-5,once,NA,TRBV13,CASSWQGQETQYF,TGTGCCAGCAGCTGGCAGGGGCAAGAGACCCAGTACTTC
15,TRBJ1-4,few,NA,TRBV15,CATSTEGRHNEKLFF,TGTGCCACCAGCACGGAGGGACGGCACAATGAAAAACTGTTTTTT
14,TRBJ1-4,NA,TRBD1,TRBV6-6,CASRSGTGGEKLFF,TGTGCCAGCAGATCCGGGACAGGGGGTGAAAAACTGTTTTTT
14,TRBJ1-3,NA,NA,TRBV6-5,CASARGSSGNTIYF,TGTGCCAGCGCCAGGGGCTCGTCTGGAAACACCATATATTTT
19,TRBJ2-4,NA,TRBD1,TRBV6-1,CASSGRSNKPGQGLDIQYF,TGTGCCAGCAGTGGACGGTCTAATAAACCGGGACAGGGGTTAGACATTCAGTACTTC
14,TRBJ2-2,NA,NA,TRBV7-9,CASSYPGDTGELFF,TGTGCCAGCAGTTACCCTGGAGACACCGGGGAGCTGTTTTTT
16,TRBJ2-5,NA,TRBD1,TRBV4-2,CASSQDVANRGETQYF,TGTGCCAGCAGCCAAGATGTAGCCAACAGGGGAGAGACCCAGTACTTC
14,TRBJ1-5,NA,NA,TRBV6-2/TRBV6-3,CASSYGLQTVPQHF,TGTGCCAGCAGTTACGGGCTGCAAACTGTCCCCCAGCATTTT
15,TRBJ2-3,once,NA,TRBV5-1,CASSLGLGDTDTQYF,TGCGCCAGCAGCTTGGGACTAGGAGACACAGATACGCAGTATTTT
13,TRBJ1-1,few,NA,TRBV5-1,CASSLTANTEAFF,TGCGCCAGCAGCTTGACAGCTAACACTGAAGCTTTCTTT
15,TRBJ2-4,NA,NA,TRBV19,CASSKNTLAKNIQYF,TGTGCCAGTAGTAAAAACACATTAGCCAAAAACATTCAGTACTTC
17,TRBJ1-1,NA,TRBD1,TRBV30,CAWSGGTGASRGIRAFF,TGTGCCTGGAGTGGGGGGACAGGGGCGTCCAGGGGGATTCGAGCTTTCTTT